The T cell receptor (beta chain) described here comes from a study of prognosis after radiotherapy for stage I lung cancer. Study outcomes and limitations: Differential TRBV and TRBJ gene usage was reported between patients with metastases and patients without them.

CT and PET/CT showed node-negative disease in all patients, none of whom had received prior chemotherapy or radiotherapy or had other malignancies. The CDR3 is made up of 13 amino acids. Trimming removed 4 bases from V and 7 bases from J, with 8 bases in between. The germline gives CDR1 LGHDT, CDR2 YNNKEL (reference sequence). Ten or more counts support this clonotype. Its cognate antigen is unknown. Template was genomic DNA; TCR beta CDR3 amplified in two multiplex PCR rounds. Primers were specific to each TRBV and TRBJ gene in first-round PCR. TCRdb reanalysed the multiplex PCR reads using MiXCR and keeps one entry per CDR3 protein. The sample holds about 35,000 distinct CDR3 sequences, approximately 35% seen once.

The sequence was collected from a donor of 50 years or more with non-small cell lung cancer. This specimen consisted of PBMCs, obtained before or after stereotactic body radiation therapy (not recorded which). This rearrangement joins TRBV3-1 to TRBJ1-6; D not certain. The CDR3 loop is CASSPTQNSPLHF. The DNA of the CDR3 is TGTGCCAGCAGCCCCACACAGAATTCACCCCTCCACTTT.